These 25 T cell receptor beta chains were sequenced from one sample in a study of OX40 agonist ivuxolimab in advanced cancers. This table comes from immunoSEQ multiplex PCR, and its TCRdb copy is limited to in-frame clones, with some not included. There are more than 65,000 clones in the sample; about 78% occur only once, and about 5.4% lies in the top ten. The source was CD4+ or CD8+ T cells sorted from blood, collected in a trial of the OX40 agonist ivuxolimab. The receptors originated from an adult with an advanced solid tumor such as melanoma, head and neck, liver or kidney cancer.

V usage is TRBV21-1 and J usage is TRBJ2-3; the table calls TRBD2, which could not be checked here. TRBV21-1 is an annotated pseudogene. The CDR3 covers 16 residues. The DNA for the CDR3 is TGTGCCAGCAGTTTCCCTAGCGGGGATAGCACAGATACGCAGTATTTT. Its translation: CASSFPSGDSTDTQYF.

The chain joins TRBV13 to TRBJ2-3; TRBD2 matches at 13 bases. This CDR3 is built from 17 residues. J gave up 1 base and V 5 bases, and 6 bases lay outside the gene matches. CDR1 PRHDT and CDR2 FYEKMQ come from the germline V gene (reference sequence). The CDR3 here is CASSPLAGGPGTDTQYF. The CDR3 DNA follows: TGTGCCAGCAGCCCACTAGCGGGAGGGCCGGGCACAGATACGCAGTATTTT.

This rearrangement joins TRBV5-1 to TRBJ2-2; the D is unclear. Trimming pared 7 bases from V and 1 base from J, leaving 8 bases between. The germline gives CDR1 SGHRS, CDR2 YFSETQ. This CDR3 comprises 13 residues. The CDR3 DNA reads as TGCGCCAGCTTCCCGGGGAACACCGGGGAGCTGTTTTTT. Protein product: CASFPGNTGELFF.

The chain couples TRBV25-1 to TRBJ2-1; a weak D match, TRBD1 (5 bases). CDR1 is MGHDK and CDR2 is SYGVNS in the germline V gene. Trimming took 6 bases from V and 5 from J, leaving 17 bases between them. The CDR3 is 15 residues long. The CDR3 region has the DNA TGTGCCAGCAGCCAAGCAGGGTCTTTCGACAATGAGCAGTTCTTC. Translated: CASSQAGSFDNEQFF.

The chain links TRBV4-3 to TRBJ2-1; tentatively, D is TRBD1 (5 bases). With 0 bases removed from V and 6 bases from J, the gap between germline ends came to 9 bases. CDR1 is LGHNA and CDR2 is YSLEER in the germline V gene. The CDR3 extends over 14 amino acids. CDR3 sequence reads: CASSQDNTGNEQFF. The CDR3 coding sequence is TGCGCCAGCAGCCAAGATAACACAGGCAATGAGCAGTTCTTC.

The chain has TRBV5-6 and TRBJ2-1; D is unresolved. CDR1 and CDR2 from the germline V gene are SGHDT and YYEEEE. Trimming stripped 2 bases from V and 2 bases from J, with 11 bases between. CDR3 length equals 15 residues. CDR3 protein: CASSFVSRPYNEQFF. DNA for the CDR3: TGTGCCAGCAGCTTCGTTAGTCGGCCCTACAATGAGCAGTTCTTC.

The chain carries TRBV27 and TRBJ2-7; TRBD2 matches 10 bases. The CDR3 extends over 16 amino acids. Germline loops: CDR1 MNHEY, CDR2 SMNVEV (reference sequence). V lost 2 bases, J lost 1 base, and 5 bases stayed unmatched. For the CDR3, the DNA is TGTGCCAGCAGTTTAGCCGGGACTAGCGTTTCCTACGAGCAGTACTTC. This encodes CASSLAGTSVSYEQYF.

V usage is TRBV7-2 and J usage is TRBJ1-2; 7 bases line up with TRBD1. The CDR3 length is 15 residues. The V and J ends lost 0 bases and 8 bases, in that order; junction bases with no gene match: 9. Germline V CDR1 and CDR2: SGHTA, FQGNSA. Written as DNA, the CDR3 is TGTGCCAGCAGCTTAGCCGGGACAGAGGGCGAAGGCTACACCTTC. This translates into CASSLAGTEGEGYTF.

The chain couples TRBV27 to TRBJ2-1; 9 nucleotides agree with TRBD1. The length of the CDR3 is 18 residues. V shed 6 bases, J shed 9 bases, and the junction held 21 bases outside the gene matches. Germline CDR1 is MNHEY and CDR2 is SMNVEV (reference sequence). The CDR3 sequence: CASRLRQGVSADTGEQFF. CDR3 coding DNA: TGTGCCAGCAGACTCCGACAGGGGGTATCTGCGGATACTGGTGAGCAGTTCTTC.

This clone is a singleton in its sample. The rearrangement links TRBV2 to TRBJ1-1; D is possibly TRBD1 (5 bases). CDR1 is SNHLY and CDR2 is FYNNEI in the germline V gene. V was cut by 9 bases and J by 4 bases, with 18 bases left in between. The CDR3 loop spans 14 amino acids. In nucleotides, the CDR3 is TGTGCCAGTAAGCTGGAGGGGTATAGCACTGAAGCTTTCTTT. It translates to CASKLEGYSTEAFF.

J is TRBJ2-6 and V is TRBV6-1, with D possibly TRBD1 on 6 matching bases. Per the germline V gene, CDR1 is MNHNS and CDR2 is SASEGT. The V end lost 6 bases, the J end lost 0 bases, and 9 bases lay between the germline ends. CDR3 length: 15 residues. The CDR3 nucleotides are TGTGCCAGCAGGCAGGGGTACTCTGGGGCCAACGTCCTGACTTTC. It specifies CASRQGYSGANVLTF.

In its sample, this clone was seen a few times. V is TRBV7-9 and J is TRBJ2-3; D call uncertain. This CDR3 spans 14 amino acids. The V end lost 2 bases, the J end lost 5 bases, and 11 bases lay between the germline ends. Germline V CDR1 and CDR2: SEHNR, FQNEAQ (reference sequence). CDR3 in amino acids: CASSLSGFLDTQYF. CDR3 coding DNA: TGTGCCAGCAGCTTAAGTGGGTTTTTAGATACGCAGTATTTT.

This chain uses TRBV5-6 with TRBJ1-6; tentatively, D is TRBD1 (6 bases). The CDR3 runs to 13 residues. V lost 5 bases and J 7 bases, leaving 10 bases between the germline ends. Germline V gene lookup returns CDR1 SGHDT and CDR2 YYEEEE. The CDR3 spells CASRSTGNSPLHF. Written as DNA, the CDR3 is TGTGCCAGCAGATCTACAGGGAATTCACCCCTCCACTTT.

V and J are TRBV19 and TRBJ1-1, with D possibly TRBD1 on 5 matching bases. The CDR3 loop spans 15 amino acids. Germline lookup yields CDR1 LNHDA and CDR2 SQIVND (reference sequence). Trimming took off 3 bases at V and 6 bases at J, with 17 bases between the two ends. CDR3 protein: CASSMTAGSPSEAFF. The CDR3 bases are TGTGCCAGTAGTATGACGGCAGGGAGTCCTTCTGAAGCTTTCTTT.

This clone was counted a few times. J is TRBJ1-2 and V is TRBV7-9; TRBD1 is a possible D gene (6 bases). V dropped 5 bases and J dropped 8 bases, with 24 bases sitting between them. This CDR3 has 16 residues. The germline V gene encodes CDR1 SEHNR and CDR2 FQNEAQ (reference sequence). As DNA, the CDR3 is TGTGCCAGCAGCCTGGGGGGCCCCGGACGGGACGGGGGCTACACCTTC. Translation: CASSLGGPGRDGGYTF. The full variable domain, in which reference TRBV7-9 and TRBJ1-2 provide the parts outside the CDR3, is DTGVSQNPRHKITKRGQNVTFRCDPISEHNRLYWYRQTLGQGPEFLTYFQNEAQLEKSRLLSDRFSAERPKGSFSTLEIQRTEQGDSAMYLCASSLGGPGRDGGYTFGSGTRLTVV.

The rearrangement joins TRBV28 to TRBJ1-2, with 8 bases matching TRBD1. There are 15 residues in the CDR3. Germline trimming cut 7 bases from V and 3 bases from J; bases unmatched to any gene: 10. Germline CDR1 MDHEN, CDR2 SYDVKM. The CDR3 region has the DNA TGTGCCAGCACCTACAGGGGGGGGGACTACTATGGCTACACCTTC. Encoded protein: CASTYRGGDYYGYTF.

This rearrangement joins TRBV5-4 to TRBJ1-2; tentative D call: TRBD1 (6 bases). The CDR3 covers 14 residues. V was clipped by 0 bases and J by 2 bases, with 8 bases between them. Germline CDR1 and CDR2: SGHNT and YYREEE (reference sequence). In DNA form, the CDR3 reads TGTGCCAGCAGCTTGGAGGGGGGGAACTATGGCTACACCTTC. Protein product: CASSLEGGNYGYTF.

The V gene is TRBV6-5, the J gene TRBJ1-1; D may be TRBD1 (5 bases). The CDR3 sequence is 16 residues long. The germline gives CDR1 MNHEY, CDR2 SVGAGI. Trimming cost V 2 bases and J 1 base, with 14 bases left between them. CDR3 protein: CASSYRAGHGNTEAFF. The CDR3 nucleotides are TGTGCCAGCAGTTACAGGGCAGGGCACGGGAACACTGAAGCTTTCTTT.

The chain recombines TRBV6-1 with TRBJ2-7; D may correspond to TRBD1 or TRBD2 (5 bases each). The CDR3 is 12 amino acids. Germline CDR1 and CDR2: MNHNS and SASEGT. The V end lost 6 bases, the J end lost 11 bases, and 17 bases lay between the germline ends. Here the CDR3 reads CASRGTGRSEYF. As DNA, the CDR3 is TGTGCCAGCAGAGGAACGGGGCGCTCCGAGTACTTC.

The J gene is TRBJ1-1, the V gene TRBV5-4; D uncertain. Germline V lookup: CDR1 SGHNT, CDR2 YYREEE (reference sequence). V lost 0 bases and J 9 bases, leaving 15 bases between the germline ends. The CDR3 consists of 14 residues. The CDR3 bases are TGTGCCAGCAGCTTGGAGGAATTGAGGGCCCAAGCTTTCTTT. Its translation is CASSLEELRAQAFF.

The CDR3 coding sequence is TGTGCCAGCTCGGCCGGGACAGGGGGAGAAAAACTGTTTTTT. As protein: CASSAGTGGEKLFF. The V gene is TRBV18, the J gene TRBJ1-4, with 11 bases matching TRBD1. The V gene end was trimmed by 6 bases and the J gene end by 8 bases; junction bases not matched to a gene: 5. The CDR3 is made up of 14 amino acids. CDR1 and CDR2 (germline): KGHSH, LQKENI.

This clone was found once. CDR3 DNA sequence: TGCGCCAGCAGCCAAGGGGCGTGGGGGGGCCAAGGCGCAGATACGCAGTATTTT. Translated, it gives CASSQGAWGGQGADTQYF. The chain combines TRBV4-3 with TRBJ2-3, with D possibly being TRBD2 (7 bases). Trimming stripped 1 base from V and 4 bases from J, with 21 bases between. Germline lookup yields CDR1 LGHNA and CDR2 YSLEER. This CDR3 has 18 amino acids.

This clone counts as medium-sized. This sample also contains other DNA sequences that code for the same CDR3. This CDR3 reads CASSLGSSYEQYF. CDR3 bases: TGTGCCAGCAGCTTGGGCAGTTCCTACGAGCAGTACTTC. The chain employs TRBV5-4 and TRBJ2-7; D unresolved. The CDR3 runs to 13 residues. Between the trimmed V and J ends, which lost 0 bases and 1 base, there was a span of 5 bases. Germline CDR1 is SGHNT and CDR2 is YYREEE (reference sequence).

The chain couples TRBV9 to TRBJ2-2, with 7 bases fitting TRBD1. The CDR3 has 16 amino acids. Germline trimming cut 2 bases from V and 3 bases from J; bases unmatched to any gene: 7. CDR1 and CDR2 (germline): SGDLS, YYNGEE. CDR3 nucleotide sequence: TGTGCCAGCAGCGTTGGTGGGGACAGTTACACCGGGGAGCTGTTTTTT. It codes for CASSVGGDSYTGELFF.

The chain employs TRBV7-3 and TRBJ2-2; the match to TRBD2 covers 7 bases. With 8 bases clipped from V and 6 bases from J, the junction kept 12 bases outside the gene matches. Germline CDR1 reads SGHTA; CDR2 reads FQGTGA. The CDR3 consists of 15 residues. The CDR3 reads CASSPGGFDAGELFF. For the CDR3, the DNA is TGTGCCAGCTCCCCCGGGGGGTTTGATGCCGGGGAGCTGTTTTTT.